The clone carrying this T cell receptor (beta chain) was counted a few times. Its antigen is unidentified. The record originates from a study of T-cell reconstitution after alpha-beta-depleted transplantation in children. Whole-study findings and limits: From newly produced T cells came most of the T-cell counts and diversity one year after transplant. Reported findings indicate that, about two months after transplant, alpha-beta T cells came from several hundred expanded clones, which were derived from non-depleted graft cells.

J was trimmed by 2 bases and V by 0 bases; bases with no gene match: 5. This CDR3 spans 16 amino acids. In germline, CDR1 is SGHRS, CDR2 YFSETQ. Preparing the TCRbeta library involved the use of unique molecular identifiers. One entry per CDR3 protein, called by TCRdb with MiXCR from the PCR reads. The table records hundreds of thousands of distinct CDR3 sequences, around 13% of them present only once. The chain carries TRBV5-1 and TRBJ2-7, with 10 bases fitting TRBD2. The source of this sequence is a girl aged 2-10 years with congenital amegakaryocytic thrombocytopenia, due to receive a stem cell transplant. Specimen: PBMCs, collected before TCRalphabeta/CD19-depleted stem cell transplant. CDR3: CASSLGLAGDTYEQYF. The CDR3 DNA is TGCGCCAGCAGCTTGGGGCTAGCGGGAGATACCTACGAGCAGTACTTC.